This T cell receptor beta chain was found in a study of radiotherapy plus CTLA-4 blockade in lung cancer. Overall study context: Among all patients, approximately 17% showed objective responses, while about 30% had disease control.

The sample holds a few counts of this clone. The antigen is not known. Germline lookup yields CDR1 SGHDN and CDR2 FVKESK. The V and J ends lost 4 bases and 2 bases, in that order; junction bases with no gene match: 11. The CDR3 extends over 18 amino acids. The study's findings and limits: Subsequent to radiotherapy plus ipilimumab, tumor-derived TCR clones underwent expansion in blood.

Clones were read by immunoSEQ multiplex PCR, and TCRdb kept only the in-frame ones, dropping some. The sample carries fewer than 85,000 clones, more than 85% recorded once. Chemo-refractory metastatic non-small-cell lung cancer patients received focal radiation with ipilimumab CTLA-4 blockade. Sequencing was performed on peripheral blood, taken from a patient treated with radiotherapy plus ipilimumab. V is TRBV14 and J is TRBJ2-1, with TRBD1 matching over 10 bases. The receptor's source is a human donor with non-small cell lung cancer who had stable disease on radiotherapy plus ipilimumab. Here the CDR3 reads CASSPRPRQGAAYNEQFF. The DNA of the CDR3 is TGTGCCAGCAGCCCCCGGCCCCGACAGGGGGCGGCCTACAATGAGCAGTTCTTC.